This paragraph covers one T cell receptor beta chain sequence. Antigen specificity is unknown. The CDR3 covers 18 residues. The germline gives CDR1 MNHEY, CDR2 SMNVEV (reference sequence). V shed 4 bases and J 0 bases; nucleotides not matched to a gene: 11. The sample's treatment: approximately 9-day PBMC culture with coronavirus spike peptide pools or control peptides (ViraFEST assay). From the unexposed donor, CD4+ T cells were collected ahead of the COVID-19 pandemic (2011-2018). Fewer than 2.5 million PBMCs went into each well for culture with roughly 10 IU/ml IL-2 and 10 ug/ml peptide pools. These data are taken from a study of vaccination and CD4 T cells after COVID-19. Scientists ran DNA taken from cultured CD4+ T cells through the Oncomine TCR Beta short-read assay for sequencing. Cultures of CD4+ T cells served as the source for extracting genomic DNA. TCRdb re-analysed the PCR reads in MiXCR, keeping a single row per CDR3 protein. The sample lists about 11,000 distinct CDR3 sequences; almost 30% were seen once.

V is TRBV27 and J is TRBJ2-1; 8 bases are shared with TRBD2. This receptor was obtained from a human donor in good health. The sequenced sample consisted of CD4+ T cells from blood, cultured in vitro. The chain's CDR3 is CASSSPPRSGASYNEQFF. The CDR3 nucleotides are TGTGCCAGCAGTTCCCCTCCGCGTAGCGGGGCCTCCTACAATGAGCAGTTCTTC.